This T cell receptor beta chain was identified in a study of cytotoxic CD8 clonotypes in ibrutinib-treated CLL. TCRdb's table, derived via immunoSEQ multiplex PCR, lists solely in-frame clones and lacks some. The sample includes some 150,000 clones, roughly three quarters seen only once; the top ten take about 13%. Germline-derived CDR1 and CDR2 are SGHTS and YDEGEE. The CDR3 loop spans 11 amino acids. Concerning this clone itself: At one end the junction does not follow the germline gene, possibly because of a read error.

The chain carries TRBV5-8 and TRBJ2-1; 9 nucleotides match TRBD1. The sequence came from a human donor with chronic lymphocytic leukemia. The starting material was PBMCs, obtained after 12 months of ibrutinib treatment. The CDR3 DNA reads TGTGCCAGCACCCTCCGGGACAGGGTACTCTTC. Its protein product is CASTLRDRVLF.